These T cell receptor beta chains were read from a single sample in a study of blood T cell repertoires in COVID-19. Repertoires were generated with immunoSEQ multiplex PCR, while TCRdb's copy carries only in-frame clones and drops some. The sample has about 150,000 clones, 87% seen once. Sequencing was done on a sample of peripheral blood. Receptors originate from a man aged 45 to 65 who had recovered from COVID-19. The CDR3 runs from the conserved cysteine through the conserved F or W. Fields, in order: D gene, J gene, V gene, clone size, CDR3 DNA, CDR3 protein. The D gene is left open where the match is weak. Clone size is given for some rows only: seen once, a few or many times, or a class if the clone is expanded.

TRBD1 TRBJ1-1 TRBV6-1 few TGTGCCAGCAGTGGGGGGACAGGGGTCATGAACACTGAAGCTTTCTTT CASSGGTGVMNTEAFF
TRBD1 TRBJ2-7 TRBV4-2 . TGTGCCAGCAGCCAAACCGGGACAGGGACCTACGAGCAGTACTTC CASSQTGTGTYEQYF
. TRBJ1-1 TRBV9 once TGTGCCAGCAGCGTGACGGGTAGCACTGAAGCTTTCTTT CASSVTGSTEAFF
. TRBJ2-3 TRBV6-5 . TGTGCCAGCAGTTACTCTTTCACTAGCACAGATACGCAGTATTTT CASSYSFTSTDTQYF
TRBD2 TRBJ2-1 TRBV3-1/TRBV3-2 . TGTGCCAGCAGCCTCCTAAGCGGGGGGGCTAACAATGAGCAGTTCTTC CASSLLSGGANNEQFF
TRBD2 TRBJ2-5 TRBV18 . TGTGCCAGCTCACCGCTTGGAAGCGGGGGGACCCAAGAGACCCAGTACTTC CASSPLGSGGTQETQYF
. TRBJ2-7 TRBV29-1 . TGCAGCGTTGAAGATCGAGGGATGGGTAACTACGAGCAGTACTTC CSVEDRGMGNYEQYF
. TRBJ2-7 TRBV23-1 . TGCGCCAGCAGCCAACACTACGAGCAGTACTTC CASSQHYEQYF
. TRBJ2-1 TRBV5-4 . TGTGCCAGCAGCCCCACGGGTAATGAGCAGTTCTTC CASSPTGNEQFF
. TRBJ2-7 TRBV6-2/TRBV6-3 . TGTGCCAGCAGTTACTCCGACAACTACGAGCAGTACTTC CASSYSDNYEQYF
TRBD1 TRBJ1-2 TRBV7-3 . TGTGCCAGCAGCGGCGGGACAGGGGCGAGCTATGGCTACACCTTC CASSGGTGASYGYTF
. TRBJ1-5 TRBV11-2 . TGTGCCAGCAGCTTAGTACCAGGGATGAGCAATCAGCCCCAGCATTTT CASSLVPGMSNQPQHF
TRBD1 TRBJ1-2 TRBV15 . TGTGCCACCAGCACTCATAGACCGGGACAGGGTCGTGGCTACACCTTC CATSTHRPGQGRGYTF
. TRBJ1-4 TRBV15 . TGTGCCACCAGCAGAGATCCCAGGGCTTCTGATGAAAAACTGTTTTTT CATSRDPRASDEKLFF
TRBD1 TRBJ2-3 TRBV6-5 . TGTGCCAGCAGTTACACGACAGGGACCACAGATACGCAGTATTTT CASSYTTGTTDTQYF
. TRBJ1-2 TRBV27 . TGTGCCAGCAGTTTATTCAGGGGTAGTGGCTACACCTTC CASSLFRGSGYTF
TRBD1 TRBJ1-3 TRBV20-1 . TGCAGTGCTAGTAGAAGAACAGGGGGCCCTGGAAACACCATATATTTT CSASRRTGGPGNTIYF
. TRBJ1-6 TRBV19 . TGTGCCAGTAAGACCACCGGGACACCGAATTCACCCCTCCACTTT CASKTTGTPNSPLHF
TRBD1 TRBJ1-1 TRBV4-3 once TGCGCCAGCAGCCAAATTACAGGGGTCCTTAACACTGAAGCTTTCTTT CASSQITGVLNTEAFF
. TRBJ2-2 TRBV4-3 few TGCGCCAGCAGCCAAGATCCCGGGGGAGGTGTGCTGTTTTTT CASSQDPGGGVLFF
. TRBJ1-5 TRBV4-3 few TGCGCCAGCAGCCAACGGCAGGGACTTCAGCCCCAGCATTTT CASSQRQGLQPQHF
. TRBJ1-6 TRBV9 . TGTGCCAGCAGCCAGGGTACAAATTCACCCCTCCACTTT CASSQGTNSPLHF
TRBD1 TRBJ2-5 TRBV5-1 . TGCGCCAGCAGCTTGGGGACAGGGCTAACAGAGACCCAGTACTTC CASSLGTGLTETQYF
. TRBJ2-7 TRBV7-2 . TGTGCCAGCAGCTCTAGCGCAAGCCTCTACGAGCAGTACTTC CASSSSASLYEQYF
. TRBJ2-6 TRBV29-1 . TGCAGCGTTGGGGGCACCTCTGGGGCCAACGTCCTGACTTTC CSVGGTSGANVLTF
. TRBJ1-4 TRBV6-5 once TGTGCCAGCAGTTTAACAGGAACACCTAATGAAAAACTGTTTTTT CASSLTGTPNEKLFF
. TRBJ2-7 TRBV7-9 . TGTGCCAGCAGCTCATTGCAGGGTAAACTTACCTACGAGCAGTACTTC CASSSLQGKLTYEQYF
. TRBJ1-3 TRBV15 . TGTGCCACCAGCAGAGACAGGGGAATTGGAAACACCATATATTTT CATSRDRGIGNTIYF
. TRBJ1-1 TRBV7-2 . TGTGCCAGCAGCTCCCAAATTGAAGCTTTCTTT CASSSQIEAFF
. TRBJ1-5 TRBV5-3 . TGTGCCAGAAGCTTGCGGGGTCCCAGAAATCAGCCCCAGCATTTT CARSLRGPRNQPQHF
. TRBJ2-2 TRBV27 . TGTGCCAGCAGATCAACAGGGCCCACCGGGGAGCTGTTTTTT CASRSTGPTGELFF
. TRBJ1-2 TRBV10-3 . TGTGCCATCAGACCCGACAGTACCCCTTCTGGCTACACCTTC CAIRPDSTPSGYTF